This TCR beta chain was obtained from a study of identical twins. There are a few counts of this clonotype. The CDR3 covers 16 residues. Germline lookup yields CDR1 SGHDN and CDR2 FVKESK. Trimming removed 3 bases from V and 0 bases from J; junction bases left unmatched: 7. MiXCR, applied by TCRdb to the 5' RACE reads, yields one record per CDR3 protein. This repertoire shows 1.5 million to 2 million distinct CDR3 sequences, less than 40% found once; its top ten account for around 0.25%. Sequencing was performed on cord blood. The TCR sequence derives from a newborn girl in good health. This sequence joins TRBV14 and TRBJ2-7, with 8 bases lining up with TRBD2. The CDR3 DNA is TGTGCCAGCAGCCATTTGCGGGAGGCTTACTCCTACGAGCAGTACTTC. This encodes CASSHLREAYSYEQYF.